This T cell receptor (beta chain) was identified in a study of vaccination effects on CD4 cells after COVID-19. Notes on this clone: Its antigen is currently unknown.

Expansion of antigen-specific CD4+ T cells with viral peptide pools was carried out by the ViraFEST assay before sequencing. Cultured cells yielded isolated CD4+ T cells after about ten days. None of the vaccinated had previously contracted SARS-CoV-2, and their nucleocapsid antibodies tested negative. IL-2 medium took the place of half the medium on both days 3 and 7. Study-level results: Researchers report that only 1 of 255 vaccine-induced clones in healthy vaccinees cross-reacted with common cold coronaviruses.

V was shortened by 0 bases and J by 6 bases, with 18 bases between the two germline ends. CDR3 length equals 17 residues. The germline V gene encodes CDR1 LNHNV and CDR2 YYDKDF (reference sequence). Data came from immunoSEQ multiplex PCR; TCRdb stores just in-frame clones and leaves some out. Counted here are about 41,000 clones, 77% occurring once; the ten biggest clones make up about 3%. This clonotype was sampled from a human donor who received a COVID-19 vaccine. The chain joins TRBV15 to TRBJ1-5; possibly TRBD1 for D (5 bases). The sequences come from CD4+ T cells from PBMCs cultured with HCoV-NL63 spike peptides, collected before COVID-19 vaccination. CDR3 amino acids: CATSRDPTTGTRQPQHF. CDR3 coding DNA: TGTGCCACCAGCAGAGATCCGACAACAGGTACCCGTCAGCCCCAGCATTTT.